The 24 T cell receptor beta chains given below trace back to one sample, sequenced in a study of identical twins. Each CDR3 protein gets one entry after TCRdb re-called the 5' RACE reads with MiXCR. The profile covers approximately 300,000 distinct CDR3 sequences, with around 9.7% appearing a single time and roughly 7% taken by the ten largest. These data were also reused for a study on yellow fever vaccine responses in identical twins.

Source material: CD8+ T cells sorted from blood. The receptor set was obtained from a woman aged 18-30 years in good health.

This rearrangement joins TRBV29-1 to TRBJ2-2, with D possibly matching TRBD1 (6 bases). Germline-derived CDR1 and CDR2 are SQVTM and ANQGSEA. The CDR3 extends over 12 amino acids. Trimming cost V 7 bases and J 1 base, with 7 bases left between them. CDR3 in amino acids: CSGGRNTGELFF. The CDR3 DNA reads as TGCAGCGGGGGGCGGAACACCGGGGAGCTGTTTTTT.

The chain joins TRBV7-9 to TRBJ2-3; the D gene is possibly TRBD1 (5 bases). Germline V gene sequence: CDR1 SEHNR, CDR2 FQNEAQ (reference sequence). The V end lost 2 bases, the J end lost 4 bases, and 13 bases lay between the germline ends. The CDR3 is 15 amino acids. The CDR3: CASSLSSGNADTQYF. Written as DNA, the CDR3 is TGTGCCAGCAGCTTATCCTCAGGGAATGCAGATACGCAGTATTTT.

This clonotype was recorded many times. The chain links TRBV3-1 to TRBJ2-2; no definite D call. This CDR3 contains 13 residues. Germline CDR1 LGHDT, CDR2 YNNKEL (reference sequence). Trimming removed 3 bases at V and 4 bases at J, with 6 bases between. CDR3 amino acids: CASSQVGTGELFF. DNA for the CDR3: TGTGCCAGCAGCCAGGTGGGCACCGGGGAGCTGTTTTTT.

This clonotype was seen repeatedly, ten times or more. This chain connects TRBV27 to TRBJ2-7; TRBD2 is a possible D gene (5 bases). Deletions cut 3 bases from V and 5 bases from J, with 5 bases between. Germline V CDR1 and CDR2: MNHEY, SMNVEV (reference sequence). The CDR3 covers 11 residues. CDR3 coding DNA: TGTGCCAGCAGTTTCGGGGACGAGCAGTACTTC. It specifies CASSFGDEQYF.

This clonotype has a handful of counts. The J gene is TRBJ2-1, the V gene TRBV28, with a weak D call TRBD2 (6 bases). This CDR3 region has 16 residues. V was trimmed by 10 bases and J by 2 bases, leaving 21 bases between them. Germline V lookup: CDR1 MDHEN, CDR2 SYDVKM. CDR3 protein: CATNQPGVDPYNEQFF. CDR3 coding DNA: TGTGCCACCAATCAGCCGGGGGTGGACCCCTACAATGAGCAGTTCTTC.

The chain combines TRBV9 with TRBJ2-7; a weak D match, TRBD1 (7 bases). V gave up 2 bases and J gave up 2 bases, with 14 bases separating them. The CDR3 covers 15 residues. Germline V gene data show CDR1 as SGDLS and CDR2 as YYNGEE. The CDR3 DNA follows: TGTGCCAGCAGCGTCCGGACAGGCGGGGCCTACGAGCAGTACTTC. Translation gives CASSVRTGGAYEQYF.

The CDR3: CASSLTDSYNEQFF. CDR3 bases: TGTGCCAGCAGTTTAACAGACTCCTACAATGAGCAGTTCTTC. This chain joins TRBV6-2 or TRBV6-3 and TRBJ2-1; D remains unclear. V lost 4 bases, J lost 0 bases, and 7 bases lay in between. CDR1 MNHEY and CDR2 SVGEGT come from the germline V gene. CDR3 length: 14 residues.

This clonotype was observed a handful of times. The chain couples TRBV28 to TRBJ2-7, with TRBD2 matching 10 bases. V trimming: 6 bases; J trimming: 1 base; junction bases outside the gene matches: 3. This CDR3 contains 14 residues. Germline CDR1 reads MDHEN; CDR2 reads SYDVKM. The CDR3 loop reads CASSKRGGSYEQYF. In nucleotides, the CDR3 is TGTGCCAGCAGCAAGCGGGGGGGATCCTACGAGCAGTACTTC.

The chain combines TRBV6-1 with TRBJ2-1; D uncertain. There are 13 residues in the CDR3. The V gene's germline CDR1 is MNHNS and CDR2 SASEGT. Trimming removed 2 bases at V and 7 bases at J, with 9 bases between. The DNA of the CDR3 is TGTGCCAGCAGTGAATCTAGGCGGAATGAGCAGTTCTTC. Its protein product is CASSESRRNEQFF.

This clonotype was picked up many times. The V gene is TRBV15, the J gene TRBJ2-7; weak D call: TRBD2 (5 bases). This CDR3 spans 16 amino acids. Germline CDR1 reads LNHNV; CDR2 reads YYDKDF (reference sequence). Trimming removed 6 bases from V and 5 bases from J, with 23 bases in between. This CDR3 is CATRTELAGPRNEQYF. CDR3 DNA sequence: TGTGCCACCAGAACAGAGCTTGCGGGCCCCCGCAACGAGCAGTACTTC. The complete variable domain, with remaining parts taken from reference TRBV15 and TRBJ2-7, reads DAMVIQNPRYQVTQFGKPVTLSCSQTLNHNVMYWYQQKSSQAPKLLFHYYDKDFNNEADTPDNFQSRRPNTSFCFLDIRSPGLGDTAMYLCATRTELAGPRNEQYFGPGTRLTVT.

This clonotype was seen a handful of times. The rearrangement links TRBV2 to TRBJ2-7; D is undetermined. CDR1 and CDR2 (germline): SNHLY, FYNNEI. There are 15 residues in the CDR3. Trimming pared 2 bases from V and 4 bases from J, leaving 15 bases between. The DNA for the CDR3 is TGTGCCAGCAGTGAATCTATCACGCGGAGTTACGAGCAGTACTTC. It translates to CASSESITRSYEQYF. The whole variable domain, filled in from reference TRBV2 and TRBJ2-7, reads EPEVTQTPSHQVTQMGQEVILRCVPISNHLYFYWYRQILGQKVEFLVSFYNNEISEKSEIFDDQFSVERPDGSNFTLKIRSTKLEDSAMYFCASSESITRSYEQYFGPGTRLTVT.

Many counts were recorded for this clonotype. V gene TRBV4-3 combines with J gene TRBJ2-3; TRBD2 aligns across 10 bases. J was trimmed by 4 bases and V by 0 bases; bases with no gene match: 4. The CDR3 totals 16 residues. Germline V gene sequence: CDR1 LGHNA, CDR2 YSLEER. Written as DNA, the CDR3 is TGCGCCAGCAGCCAAGATCTGCTAGCGGGAGCAGATACGCAGTATTTT. Residues: CASSQDLLAGADTQYF.

This clonotype has a handful of counts. The chain employs TRBV29-1 and TRBJ2-1; no definite D call. Deletions cut 3 bases from V and 9 bases from J, with 9 bases between. Germline CDR1 and CDR2: SQVTM and ANQGSEA. The CDR3 has 11 amino acids. CDR3 region: CSVEGVGEQFF. CDR3 DNA: TGCAGCGTTGAGGGCGTGGGTGAGCAGTTCTTC.

This clonotype came up many times. Here the CDR3 DNA reads TGTGCCAGCAGTGTTATACTAGCGGTAGCTTCCCAAGAGACCCAGTACTTC. The encoded protein is CASSVILAVASQETQYF. The chain employs TRBV25-1 and TRBJ2-5; 8 bases line up with TRBD2. Germline assignment: CDR1 MGHDK and CDR2 SYGVNS. After removal of 4 bases from V and 1 base from J, the junction contained 11 bases not matched to a gene. The CDR3 is made up of 17 amino acids.

This sequence joins TRBV6-2 or TRBV6-3 and TRBJ2-5; D uncertain. Trimming cost V 2 bases and J 4 bases, with 8 bases left between them. Germline lookup yields CDR1 MNHEY and CDR2 SVGEGT. There are 13 residues in the CDR3. CDR3 DNA sequence: TGTGCCAGCAGTTACACGGACCCAGAGACCCAGTACTTC. Protein: CASSYTDPETQYF.

This clonotype was observed at least ten times. The chain uses TRBV10-3 and TRBJ1-1, with D hard to call. The CDR3 length is 16 residues. Germline V gene data show CDR1 as ENHRY and CDR2 as SYGVKD. V was clipped by 4 bases and J by 0 bases, with 15 bases between them. In DNA form, the CDR3 reads TGTGCCATCAGTGTATCCGGGATTCCTATGAACACTGAAGCTTTCTTT. Translated, it gives CAISVSGIPMNTEAFF.

The chain combines TRBV10-3 with TRBJ1-2, with 9 bases aligning to TRBD1. Germline V gives CDR1 ENHRY, CDR2 SYGVKD. V was pared by 2 bases and J by 7 bases, with 5 bases of the junction left unmatched. This CDR3 spans 14 amino acids. The CDR3 DNA is TGTGCCATCAGTGAGAGGACAGGGGCCTTTGGCTACACCTTC. Protein product: CAISERTGAFGYTF.

The CDR3 is CACGPGGGLTDTQYF. The CDR3, as DNA: TGTGCCTGCGGGCCAGGGGGCGGATTGACAGATACGCAGTATTTT. The chain carries TRBV6-1 and TRBJ2-3; 8 bases are shared with TRBD1. Germline trimming cut 11 bases from V and 3 bases from J; bases unmatched to any gene: 13. CDR3 length: 15 amino acids. In germline, CDR1 is MNHNS, CDR2 SASEGT.

The table lists this clonotype with many counts. V and J are TRBV5-4 and TRBJ2-3, with 12 bases aligning to TRBD2. The germline V gene encodes CDR1 SGHNT and CDR2 YYREEE (reference sequence). V lost 0 bases to trimming and J lost 3 bases; unmatched junction nucleotides: 5. The length of the CDR3 is 17 residues. CDR3: CASSLGPLAGGTDTQYF. DNA of the CDR3: TGTGCCAGCAGCTTGGGCCCACTAGCGGGGGGTACAGATACGCAGTATTTT.

The chain combines TRBV30 with TRBJ2-7; no clear D gene. The CDR3 length is 12 residues. Germline values: CDR1 GTSNPN, CDR2 SVGIG (reference sequence). Trimming removed 8 bases from V and 4 bases from J, with 15 bases in between. The CDR3 here is CASWDGRYEQYF. CDR3 nucleotide sequence: TGTGCCAGCTGGGATGGTCGGTACGAGCAGTACTTC.

The rearrangement links TRBV18 to TRBJ2-2, with D possibly being TRBD2 (6 bases). Per the germline V gene, CDR1 is KGHSH and CDR2 is LQKENI. The CDR3 runs to 15 residues. V was shortened by 4 bases and J by 4 bases, with 13 bases between the two germline ends. In DNA, the CDR3 is TGTGCCAGCTCACGCCAGGCGGGGAGCACCGGGGAGCTGTTTTTT. Its protein product is CASSRQAGSTGELFF.

This clonotype was seen ten or more times. This chain's CDR3 is CASSLAQVTEAFF. The CDR3 coding sequence is TGTGCCAGCAGTCTGGCACAGGTTACTGAAGCTTTCTTT. The chain recombines TRBV5-8 with TRBJ1-1, with D possibly matching TRBD1 (5 bases). Between the trimmed V and J ends, which lost 5 bases and 5 bases, there was a span of 13 bases. Germline loops: CDR1 SGHTS, CDR2 YDEGEE. The CDR3 has 13 amino acids.

The CDR3 spells CASSPHLAGVSDTQYF. CDR3 DNA sequence: TGTGCCAGCAGTCCTCACCTAGCGGGAGTGTCAGATACGCAGTATTTT. This sequence joins TRBV28 and TRBJ2-3; TRBD2 aligns across 10 bases. The germline V gene has CDR1 MDHEN and CDR2 SYDVKM. The length of the CDR3 is 16 residues. The V and J ends lost 5 bases and 4 bases, in that order; junction bases with no gene match: 9.

This clonotype was seen many times. The chain links TRBV5-1 to TRBJ1-5; perhaps TRBD1 as D (6 bases). Germline V gene data show CDR1 as SGHRS and CDR2 as YFSETQ. CDR3 length: 13 amino acids. Trimming shortened V by 1 base and J by 6 bases, and 8 bases separated the two germline ends. Here the CDR3 reads CASSLMGAQPQHF. The CDR3, as DNA: TGCGCCAGCAGCTTGATGGGGGCTCAGCCCCAGCATTTT.